Listed below are T cell receptor beta chains from one sample, sequenced in a study of OX40 agonist ivuxolimab in advanced cancers. Assay used: immunoSEQ multiplex PCR; TCRdb lists only in-frame clones, some missing. There are over 65,000 clones in the sample; just under 95% occur only once, and around 10% lies in the top ten. The source was CD4+ or CD8+ T cells sorted from blood, collected in a trial of the OX40 agonist ivuxolimab. These receptors were collected from an adult with an advanced solid tumor such as melanoma, head and neck, liver or kidney cancer. CDR3s include the opening cysteine and the closing phenylalanine or tryptophan. The D gene is left open where the match is weak. Rows give clone size only sometimes, using once, few, many, or a class for an expanded clone.

>.|TRBJ2-7|.|TRBV19
TGTGCCAGTAGTTTCGGAGGTGGCGGCTACGAGCAGTACTTC
CASSFGGGGYEQYF
>.|TRBJ2-2|.|TRBV9
TGTGCCAGCAGCGTTGGACATCCCACCGGGGAGCTGTTTTTT
CASSVGHPTGELFF
>TRBD2|TRBJ2-1|.|TRBV27
TGTGCCAGCAGTTTGGGGACTAGCGGGGGATACAATGAGCAGTTCTTC
CASSLGTSGGYNEQFF
>.|TRBJ1-3|.|TRBV21-1
TGTGCCAGCAGCAAAGAAGGCCGACAGGTAGGTGATTTTTGGACCATATATTTT
CASSKEGRQVGDFWTIYF
>.|TRBJ1-1|.|TRBV2
TGTGCCAGCAGTGAAACAGGACCGAACACTGAAGCTTTCTTT
CASSETGPNTEAFF
>.|TRBJ2-3|once|TRBV5-4
TGTGCCAGCAGCTTTCCCACCCTGGGAGATACGCAGTATTTT
CASSFPTLGDTQYF
>.|TRBJ1-1|.|TRBV7-9
TGTGCCAGCAGCCACGGGGGGTGGGTAGCTGAAGCTTTCTTT
CASSHGGWVAEAFF
>TRBD2|TRBJ2-3|.|TRBV6-5
TGTGCCAGCCTAGGGAGGGAAGATACGCAGTATTTT
CASLGREDTQYF
>.|TRBJ2-7|few|TRBV5-1
TGCGCCAGCAGCTACAGGGTTGGTCCCTACGAGCAGTACTTC
CASSYRVGPYEQYF
>.|TRBJ1-1|.|TRBV2
TGTGCCAGCAGTGATTTGAGGACTGATCAGAACACTGAAGCTTTCTTT
CASSDLRTDQNTEAFF
>.|TRBJ2-2|.|TRBV4-1
TGCGCCAGCAGCCAAGAAGGGATAGCCTTGAACACCGGGGAGCTGTTTTTT
CASSQEGIALNTGELFF